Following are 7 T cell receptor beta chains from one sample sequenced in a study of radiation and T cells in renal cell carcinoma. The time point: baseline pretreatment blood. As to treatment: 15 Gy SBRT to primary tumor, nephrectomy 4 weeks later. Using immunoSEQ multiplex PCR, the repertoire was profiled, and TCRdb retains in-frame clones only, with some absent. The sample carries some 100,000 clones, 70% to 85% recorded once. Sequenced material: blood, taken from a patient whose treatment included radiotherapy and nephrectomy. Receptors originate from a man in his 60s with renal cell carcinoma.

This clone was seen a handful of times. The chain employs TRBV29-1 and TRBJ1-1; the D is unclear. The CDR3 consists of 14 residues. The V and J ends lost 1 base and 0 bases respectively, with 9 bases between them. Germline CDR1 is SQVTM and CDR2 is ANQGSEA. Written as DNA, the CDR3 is TGCAGCGTTGAAGGAGTCGCCGTGAACACTGAAGCTTTCTTT. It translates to CSVEGVAVNTEAFF. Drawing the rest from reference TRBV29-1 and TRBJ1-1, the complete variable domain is SAVISQKPSRDICQRGTSLTIQCQVDSQVTMMFWYRQQPGQSLTLIATANQGSEATYESGFVIDKFPISRPNLTFSTLTVSNMSPEDSSIYLCSVEGVAVNTEAFFGQGTRLTVV.

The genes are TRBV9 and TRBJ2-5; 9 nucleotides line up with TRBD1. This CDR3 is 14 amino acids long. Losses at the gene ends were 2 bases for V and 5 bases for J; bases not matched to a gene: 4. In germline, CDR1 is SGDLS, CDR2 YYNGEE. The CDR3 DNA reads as TGTGCCAGCAGCGTGGGACAGGGTCGGGAGACCCAGTACTTC. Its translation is CASSVGQGRETQYF.

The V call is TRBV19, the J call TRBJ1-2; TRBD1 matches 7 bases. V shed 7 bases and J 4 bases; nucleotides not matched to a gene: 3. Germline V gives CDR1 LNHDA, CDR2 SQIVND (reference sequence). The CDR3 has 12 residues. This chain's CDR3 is CASTGTVYGYTF. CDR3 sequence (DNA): TGTGCCAGTACTGGGACAGTCTATGGCTACACCTTC.

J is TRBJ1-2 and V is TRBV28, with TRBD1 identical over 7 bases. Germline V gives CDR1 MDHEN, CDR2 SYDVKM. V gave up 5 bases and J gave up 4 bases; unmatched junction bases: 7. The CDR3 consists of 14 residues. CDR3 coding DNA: TGTGCCAGCAGTCCCCAGGGGGGCTTCTATGGCTACACCTTC. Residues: CASSPQGGFYGYTF.

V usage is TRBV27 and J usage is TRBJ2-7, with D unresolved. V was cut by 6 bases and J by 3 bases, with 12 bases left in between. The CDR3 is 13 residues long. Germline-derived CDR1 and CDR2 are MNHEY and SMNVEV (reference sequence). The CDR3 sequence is CASSPVPIYEQYF. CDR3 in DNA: TGTGCCAGCAGCCCGGTTCCGATCTACGAGCAGTACTTC.

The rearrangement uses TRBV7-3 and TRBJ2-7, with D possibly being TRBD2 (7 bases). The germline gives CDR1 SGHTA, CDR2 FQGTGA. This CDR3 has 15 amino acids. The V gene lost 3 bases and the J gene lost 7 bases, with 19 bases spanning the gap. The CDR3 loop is CASSLGGGAAKEQYF. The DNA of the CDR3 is TGTGCCAGCAGCTTGGGAGGGGGTGCGGCGAAAGAGCAGTACTTC.

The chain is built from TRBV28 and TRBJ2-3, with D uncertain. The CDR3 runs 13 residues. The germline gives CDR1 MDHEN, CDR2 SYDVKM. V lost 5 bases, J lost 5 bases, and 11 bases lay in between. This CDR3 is CASSTPGLDTQYF. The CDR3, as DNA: TGTGCCAGCAGTACCCCCGGGCTAGATACGCAGTATTTT.